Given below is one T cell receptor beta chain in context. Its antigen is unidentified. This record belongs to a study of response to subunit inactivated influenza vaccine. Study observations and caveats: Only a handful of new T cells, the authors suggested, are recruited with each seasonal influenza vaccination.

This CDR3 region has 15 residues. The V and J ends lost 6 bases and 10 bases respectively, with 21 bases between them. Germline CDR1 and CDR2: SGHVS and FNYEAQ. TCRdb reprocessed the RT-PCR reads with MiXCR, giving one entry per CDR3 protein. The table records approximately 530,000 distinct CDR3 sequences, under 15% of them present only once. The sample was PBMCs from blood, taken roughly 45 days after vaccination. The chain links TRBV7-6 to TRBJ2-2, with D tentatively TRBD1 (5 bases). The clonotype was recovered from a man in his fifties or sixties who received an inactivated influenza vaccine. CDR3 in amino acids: CASSSAPGIIEELFF. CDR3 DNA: TGTGCCAGCAGTTCCGCCCCAGGGATTATTGAGGAGCTGTTTTTT.